This T cell receptor beta chain was captured by sequencing in a study of Ad26.COV2.S vaccination and SARS-CoV-2 variants. This CDR3 spans 15 amino acids. Germline trimming cut 4 bases from V and 3 bases from J; bases unmatched to any gene: 6. CDR1 is SGHDT, CDR2 YYEEEE, per germline. The treatment here: roughly 20 received Ad26.COV2.S at low or high dose, single or two shots; several received placebo; per-sample allocation not given. Sampling happened 63 days after the first vaccine or placebo injection. This person who donated was an adult of 18-55 years in Boston. Using immunoSEQ multiplex PCR, the repertoire was profiled, and TCRdb retains in-frame clones only, with some absent. The sample contains about 370,000 clones, roughly nine tenths of which appear only once.

The rearrangement joins TRBV5-6 to TRBJ2-2; TRBD1 aligns across 7 bases. This specimen consisted of peripheral blood, obtained in a trial of Ad26.COV2.S vaccine versus placebo. This TCR was sampled from a person between 18 and 65 years old who received the Ad26.COV2.S COVID-19 vaccine or a placebo. DNA of the CDR3: TGTGCCAGCAGCCTGGGACAGCTATACACCGGGGAGCTGTTTTTT. It yields the protein CASSLGQLYTGELFF.